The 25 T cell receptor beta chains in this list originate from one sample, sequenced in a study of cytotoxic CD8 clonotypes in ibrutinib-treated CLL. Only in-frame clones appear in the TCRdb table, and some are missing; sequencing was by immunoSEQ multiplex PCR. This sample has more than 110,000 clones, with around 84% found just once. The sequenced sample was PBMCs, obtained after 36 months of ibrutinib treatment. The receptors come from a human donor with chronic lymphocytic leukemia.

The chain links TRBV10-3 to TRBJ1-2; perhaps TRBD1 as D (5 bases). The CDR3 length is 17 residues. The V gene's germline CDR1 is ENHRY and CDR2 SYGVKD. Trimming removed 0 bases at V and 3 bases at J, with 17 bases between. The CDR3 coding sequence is TGTGCCATCAGTGAGTCCCGGGGCCCCTGGCAGGACTATGGCTACACCTTC. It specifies CAISESRGPWQDYGYTF.

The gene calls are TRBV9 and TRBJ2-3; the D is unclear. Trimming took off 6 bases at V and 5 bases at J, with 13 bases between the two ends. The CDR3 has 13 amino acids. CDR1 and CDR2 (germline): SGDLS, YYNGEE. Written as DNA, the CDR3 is TGTGCCAGCAACCTTAACTTAGGAGATACGCAGTATTTT. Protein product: CASNLNLGDTQYF. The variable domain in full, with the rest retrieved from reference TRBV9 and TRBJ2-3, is DSGVTQTPKHLITATGQRVTLRCSPRSGDLSVYWYQQSLDQGLQFLIQYYNGEERAKGNILERFSAQQFPDLHSELNLSSLELGDSALYFCASNLNLGDTQYFGPGTRLTVL.

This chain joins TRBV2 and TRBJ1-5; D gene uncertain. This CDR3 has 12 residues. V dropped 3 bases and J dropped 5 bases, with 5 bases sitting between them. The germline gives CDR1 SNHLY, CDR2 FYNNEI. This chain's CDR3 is CASSDRYQPQHF. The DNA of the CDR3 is TGTGCCAGCAGTGACAGATATCAGCCCCAGCATTTT.

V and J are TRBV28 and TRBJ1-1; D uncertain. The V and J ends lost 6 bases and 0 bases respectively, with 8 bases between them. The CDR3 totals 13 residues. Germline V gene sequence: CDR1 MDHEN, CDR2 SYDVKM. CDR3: CASSPVLNTEAFF. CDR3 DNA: TGTGCCAGCAGCCCCGTTCTGAACACTGAAGCTTTCTTT.

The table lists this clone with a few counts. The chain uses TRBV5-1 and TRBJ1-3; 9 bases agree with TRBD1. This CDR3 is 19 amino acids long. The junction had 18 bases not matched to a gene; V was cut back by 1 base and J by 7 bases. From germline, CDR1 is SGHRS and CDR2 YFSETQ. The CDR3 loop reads CASSLSFAGRTGVRNTIYF. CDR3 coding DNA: TGCGCCAGCAGCTTGAGTTTTGCGGGACGGACAGGGGTTAGGAACACCATATATTTT.

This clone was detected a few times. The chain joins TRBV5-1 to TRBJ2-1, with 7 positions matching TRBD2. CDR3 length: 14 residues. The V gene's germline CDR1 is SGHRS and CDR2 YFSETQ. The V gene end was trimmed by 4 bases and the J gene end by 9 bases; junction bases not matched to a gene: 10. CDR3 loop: CASSPPGLVSEQFF. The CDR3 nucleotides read TGCGCCAGCAGCCCGCCTGGACTAGTTAGTGAGCAGTTCTTC.

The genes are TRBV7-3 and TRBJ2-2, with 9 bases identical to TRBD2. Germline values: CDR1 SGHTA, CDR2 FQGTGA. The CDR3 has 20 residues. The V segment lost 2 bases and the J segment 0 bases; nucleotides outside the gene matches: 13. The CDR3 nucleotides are TGTGCCAGCAGCTTATATCCCCCTCTAAGACTAGCGGCGAACACCGGGGAGCTGTTTTTT. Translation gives CASSLYPPLRLAANTGELFF.

The chain's CDR3 is CASSEQGRVGNTEAFF. The CDR3 bases are TGCGCCAGCAGTGAACAGGGGCGCGTAGGGAACACTGAAGCTTTCTTT. The chain links TRBV10-2 to TRBJ1-1; the match to TRBD1 covers 7 bases. Germline loops: CDR1 WSHSY, CDR2 SAAADI. The CDR3 runs to 16 residues. V trimming: 3 bases; J trimming: 1 base; junction bases outside the gene matches: 8.

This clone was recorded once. The CDR3 spells CASSLELHSYEQYF. The CDR3 DNA follows: TGTGCCAGCAGCTTAGAACTCCACTCCTACGAGCAGTACTTC. The chain joins TRBV5-5 to TRBJ2-7; D gene unclear. The CDR3 totals 14 residues. Trimming removed 2 bases at V and 0 bases at J, with 9 bases between. CDR1 and CDR2 from the germline V gene are SGHKS and YYEKEE (reference sequence).

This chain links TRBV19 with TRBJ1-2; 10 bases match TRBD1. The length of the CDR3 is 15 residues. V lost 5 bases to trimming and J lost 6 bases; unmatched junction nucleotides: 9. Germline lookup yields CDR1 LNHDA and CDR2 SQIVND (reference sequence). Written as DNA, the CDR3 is TGTGCCAGTAGTTCGCCCGGGACAGGGGATGATGGCTACACCTTC. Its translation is CASSSPGTGDDGYTF.

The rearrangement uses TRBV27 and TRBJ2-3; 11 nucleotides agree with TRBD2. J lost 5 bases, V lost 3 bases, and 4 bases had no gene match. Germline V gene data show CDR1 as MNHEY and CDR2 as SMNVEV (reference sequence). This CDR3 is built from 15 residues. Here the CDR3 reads CASSFTSGSGDTQYF. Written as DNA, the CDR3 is TGTGCCAGCAGTTTTACTAGCGGGAGTGGAGATACGCAGTATTTT.

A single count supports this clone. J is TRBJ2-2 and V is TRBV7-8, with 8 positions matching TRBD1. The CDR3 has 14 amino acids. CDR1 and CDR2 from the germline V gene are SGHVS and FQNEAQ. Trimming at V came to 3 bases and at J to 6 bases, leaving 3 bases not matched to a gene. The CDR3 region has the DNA TGTGCCAGCAGCTTGACAGGGGTTCCCGGGGAGCTGTTTTTT. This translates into CASSLTGVPGELFF.

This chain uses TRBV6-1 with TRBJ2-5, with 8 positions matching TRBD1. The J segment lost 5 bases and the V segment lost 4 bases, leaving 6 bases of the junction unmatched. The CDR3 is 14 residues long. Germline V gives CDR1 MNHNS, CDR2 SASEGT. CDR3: CASSARQGIETQYF. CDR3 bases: TGTGCCAGCAGTGCGAGACAGGGGATTGAGACCCAGTACTTC.

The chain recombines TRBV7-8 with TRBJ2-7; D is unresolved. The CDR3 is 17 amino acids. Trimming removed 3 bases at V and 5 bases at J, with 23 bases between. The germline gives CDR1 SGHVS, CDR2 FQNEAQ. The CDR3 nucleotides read TGTGCCAGCAGCTTTTCCTCCTGGGCGGTGGGATTGCACGAGCAGTACTTC. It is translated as CASSFSSWAVGLHEQYF.

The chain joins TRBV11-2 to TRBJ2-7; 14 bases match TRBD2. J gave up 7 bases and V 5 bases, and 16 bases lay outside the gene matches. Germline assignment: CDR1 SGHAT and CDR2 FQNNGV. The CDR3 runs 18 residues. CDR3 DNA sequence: TGTGCCAGCAGCCCCCTTACCGGGACTAGCGGGAGTACGAGGGAGCAGTACTTC. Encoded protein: CASSPLTGTSGSTREQYF.

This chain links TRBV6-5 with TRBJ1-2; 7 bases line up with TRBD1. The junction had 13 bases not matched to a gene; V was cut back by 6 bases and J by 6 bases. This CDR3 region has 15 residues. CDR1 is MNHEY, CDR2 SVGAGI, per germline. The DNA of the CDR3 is TGTGCCAGCAGCCCCTCCGCGACAGGGTTCAATGGCTACACCTTC. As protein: CASSPSATGFNGYTF.

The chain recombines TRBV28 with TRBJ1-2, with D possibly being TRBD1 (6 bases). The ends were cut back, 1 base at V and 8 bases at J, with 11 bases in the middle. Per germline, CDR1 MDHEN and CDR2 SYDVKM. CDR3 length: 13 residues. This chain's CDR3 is CASSLLGGVGYTF. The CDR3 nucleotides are TGTGCCAGCAGTTTATTGGGGGGCGTAGGCTACACCTTC.

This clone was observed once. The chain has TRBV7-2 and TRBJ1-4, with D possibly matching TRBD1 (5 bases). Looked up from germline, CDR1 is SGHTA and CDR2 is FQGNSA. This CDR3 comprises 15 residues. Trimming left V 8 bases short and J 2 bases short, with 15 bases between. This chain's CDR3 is CASGGRSVTNEKLFF. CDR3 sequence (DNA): TGTGCCAGCGGGGGTCGGTCGGTGACTAATGAAAAACTGTTTTTT.

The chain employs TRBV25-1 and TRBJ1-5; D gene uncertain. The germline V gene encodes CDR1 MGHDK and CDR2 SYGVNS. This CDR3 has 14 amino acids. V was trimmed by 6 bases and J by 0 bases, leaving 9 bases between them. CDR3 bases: TGTGCCAGCAGCTTCACTGGTAGCAATCAGCCCCAGCATTTT. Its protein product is CASSFTGSNQPQHF.

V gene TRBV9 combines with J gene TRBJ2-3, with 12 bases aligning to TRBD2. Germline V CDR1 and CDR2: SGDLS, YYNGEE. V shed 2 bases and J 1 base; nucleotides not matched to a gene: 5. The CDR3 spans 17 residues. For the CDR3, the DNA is TGTGCCAGCAGCGTCGCTAGCGGGAGGGCGGGCACAGATACGCAGTATTTT. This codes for CASSVASGRAGTDTQYF.

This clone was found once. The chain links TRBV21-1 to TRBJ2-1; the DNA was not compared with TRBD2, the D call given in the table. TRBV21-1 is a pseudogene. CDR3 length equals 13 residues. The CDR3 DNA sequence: TGTGCCAGCAGGCCGACTAGCTACAATGAGCAGTTCTTC. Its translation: CASRPTSYNEQFF.

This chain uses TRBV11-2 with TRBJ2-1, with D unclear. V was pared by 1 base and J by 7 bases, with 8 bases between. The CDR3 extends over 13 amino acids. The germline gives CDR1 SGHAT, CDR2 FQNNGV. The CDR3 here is CASSLGSRNEQFF. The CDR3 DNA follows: TGTGCCAGCAGCTTAGGTTCGCGGAATGAGCAGTTCTTC. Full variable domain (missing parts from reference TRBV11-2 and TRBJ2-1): EAGVAQSPRYKIIEKRQSVAFWCNPISGHATLYWYQQILGQGPKLLIQFQNNGVVDDSQLPKDRFSAERLKGVDSTLKIQPAKLEDSAVYLCASSLGSRNEQFFGPGTRLTVL.

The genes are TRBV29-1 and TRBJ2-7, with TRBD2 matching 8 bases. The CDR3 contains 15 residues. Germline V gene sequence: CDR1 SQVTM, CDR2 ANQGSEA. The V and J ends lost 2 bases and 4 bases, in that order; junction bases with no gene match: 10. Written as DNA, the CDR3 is TGCAGCGTTGAAACCGGGGGGGGCTTGGGATACGAGCAGTACTTC. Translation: CSVETGGGLGYEQYF.

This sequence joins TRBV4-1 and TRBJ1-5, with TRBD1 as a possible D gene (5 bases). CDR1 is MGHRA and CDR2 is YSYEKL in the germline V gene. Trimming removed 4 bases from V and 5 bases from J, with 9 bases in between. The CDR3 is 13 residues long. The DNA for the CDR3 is TGCGCCAGCAGCCTACAAGGGGATCAGCCCCAGCATTTT. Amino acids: CASSLQGDQPQHF.

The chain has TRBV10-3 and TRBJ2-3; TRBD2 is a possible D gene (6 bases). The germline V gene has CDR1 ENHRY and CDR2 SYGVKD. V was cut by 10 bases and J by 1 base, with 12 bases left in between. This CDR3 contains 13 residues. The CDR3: CARSVAGTDTQYF. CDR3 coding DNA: TGTGCCAGGTCGGTAGCGGGCACAGATACGCAGTATTTT.